This T cell receptor (beta chain) was documented in a study of shared clonotypes between healthy human individuals. Study-level information: A donor's plate count was three for CD4 naive and three for CD4 memory; CD8 naive had two and CD8 memory one. The study's findings and limits: Clonotype sharing among donors likely depends on sequencing depth.

The V gene lost 1 base and the J gene lost 1 base, with 11 bases spanning the gap. CDR3 length: 15 amino acids. The germline gives CDR1 SEHNR, CDR2 FQNEAQ (reference sequence). Repertoires were generated with immunoSEQ multiplex PCR, while TCRdb's copy carries only in-frame clones and drops some. This table has about 670,000 clones, 72% appearing once. This clone showed up just a few times. Its antigen is undetermined. The sample contains more than one DNA sequence encoding this CDR3. This TCR came from a woman between 25 and 40 years old in good health. The sample comprised memory CD4+ T cells sorted from blood. As for subset: CD45RA-negative fraction. This chain uses TRBV7-9 with TRBJ2-7, with a possible D match to TRBD1 (5 bases). The CDR3 DNA reads as TGTGCCAGCAGCTTAGGGCAGGGCAGTTCCTACGAGCAGTACTTC. Protein sequence: CASSLGQGSSYEQYF.